This TCR beta chain derives from a study of early T cells in non-severe SARS-CoV-2 infection. Study background: The input, bulk RNA from unsorted whole blood, was sequenced, and chains were unpaired.

The V gene end was trimmed by 4 bases and the J gene end by 4 bases; junction bases not matched to a gene: 4. CDR1 is LGHDT and CDR2 is YNNKEL in the germline V gene (reference sequence). This CDR3 is built from 14 residues. This clonotype was seen a handful of times. Its antigen is unknown. Whole-study results and caveats: VDJdb-based annotation leaned toward anti-spike CD8 responses and missed private and CD4 specificities.

Unique molecular identifiers tagged individual cDNA molecules. TCRdb re-called the 5' RACE reads through MiXCR, storing one row per CDR3 protein. The profile shows about 61,000 distinct CDR3 sequences, 8.5% to 9.5% of them singletons. The gene calls are TRBV3-1 and TRBJ1-1; 9 nucleotides line up with TRBD1. Sequencing was performed on whole blood. The TCR was taken from an adult who was a healthcare worker with PCR-confirmed SARS-CoV-2 infection or an uninfected control (not recorded which). CDR3 DNA sequence: TGTGCCAGCAGCCCCGCGGACAGGGGCACTGAAGCTTTCTTT. It specifies CASSPADRGTEAFF.